The present entry profiles one T cell receptor (beta chain) with its context. As originally analysed: Reference gene primer amplification gave nucleated cell count estimates. TCRdb keeps only in-frame clones here, not all; method: immunoSEQ multiplex PCR. That table gives V, J and clone size, and the DNA gave D and trimming. The data show 180,000 or so clones, over 80% seen once. The data belong to a study of blood T cell repertoires in COVID-19. Germline V CDR1 and CDR2: MGHRA, YSYEKL. The CDR3 is 17 amino acids. V shed 4 bases, J shed 2 bases, and the junction held 10 bases outside the gene matches. This rearrangement joins TRBV4-1 to TRBJ1-5; 8 nucleotides line up with TRBD1. The sequence was collected from a woman between 55 and 75 years old who had recovered from COVID-19. Sequencing was carried out using PBMCs or T cells enriched from blood (not recorded which). The CDR3 region has the DNA TGCGCCAGCAGCCCGACAGGGGCTTCTCGTCGCAATCAGCCCCAGCATTTT. This gives the protein CASSPTGASRRNQPQHF.